These T cell receptor beta chains were read from a single sample in a study of T cell clusters in autoimmune cytopenias. TCRdb reanalyzed the multiplex PCR reads and collapses them to one entry per CDR3 protein, without DNA. In all, the sample yields several thousand distinct CDR3 sequences. The same data also went into a second study, on T cell repertoires in aging, cancer and after chemotherapy.

Sequenced sample: peripheral blood. These receptors came from a human donor in good health. Each CDR3 is given with its conserved first and last residue. The order of the fields is V gene, J gene, clone size, CDR3 protein. Clone size, where shown, is once, few, many, or a class for clones that have expanded.

v_call: TRBV19; j_call: TRBJ2-3; clone_size: medium-sized; cdr3_aa: CASSITDRGSDTQYF
v_call: TRBV6-5; j_call: TRBJ2-7; clone_size: medium-sized; cdr3_aa: CASSYGTTGAYEQYF
v_call: TRBV7-9; j_call: TRBJ1-4; clone_size: NA; cdr3_aa: CALEGGGEKLFF
v_call: TRBV6-5; j_call: TRBJ2-2; clone_size: medium-sized; cdr3_aa: CASTSALAGGTGELFF
v_call: TRBV29-1; j_call: TRBJ1-4; clone_size: medium-sized; cdr3_aa: CSALGQGNEKLFF
v_call: TRBV6-5; j_call: TRBJ2-2; clone_size: medium-sized; cdr3_aa: CASSFARTGNTGELFF
v_call: TRBV6-5; j_call: TRBJ2-1; clone_size: NA; cdr3_aa: CASSLANSYNEQFF
v_call: TRBV6-6; j_call: TRBJ2-5; clone_size: NA; cdr3_aa: CASRPDGEETQYF
v_call: TRBV19; j_call: TRBJ2-2; clone_size: NA; cdr3_aa: CASSHLDRTYANTGELFF
v_call: TRBV5-4; j_call: TRBJ1-6; clone_size: NA; cdr3_aa: CASSLTGTANSPLHF
v_call: TRBV6-5; j_call: TRBJ1-4; clone_size: NA; cdr3_aa: CASSYSNRANEKLFF
v_call: TRBV7-9; j_call: TRBJ2-1; clone_size: NA; cdr3_aa: CASSARADSGSFDEQFF
v_call: TRBV6-8; j_call: TRBJ1-4; clone_size: NA; cdr3_aa: CASSYWRQGNEKLFF
v_call: TRBV5-7; j_call: TRBJ1-5; clone_size: NA; cdr3_aa: CASSSLPNQPQHF
v_call: TRBV19; j_call: TRBJ2-5; clone_size: NA; cdr3_aa: CASSFGLAGDQETQYF
v_call: TRBV19; j_call: TRBJ2-7; clone_size: NA; cdr3_aa: CASSLSGTSGVYEQYF
v_call: TRBV19; j_call: TRBJ2-3; clone_size: NA; cdr3_aa: CASSLEGRQYF
v_call: TRBV18; j_call: TRBJ2-5; clone_size: medium-sized; cdr3_aa: CASSRQGTGETQYF
v_call: TRBV5-6; j_call: TRBJ2-3; clone_size: NA; cdr3_aa: CASSLRQNGDTQYF
v_call: TRBV11-1; j_call: TRBJ2-6; clone_size: medium-sized; cdr3_aa: CASSLWARSSGANVLTF
v_call: TRBV12-3/TRBV12-4; j_call: TRBJ2-3; clone_size: NA; cdr3_aa: CASSTTGTSSADTQYF
v_call: TRBV5-5; j_call: TRBJ2-1; clone_size: NA; cdr3_aa: CASSPTGGSGEQFF
v_call: TRBV29-1; j_call: TRBJ2-3; clone_size: NA; cdr3_aa: CSVESSADTQYF
v_call: TRBV7-2; j_call: TRBJ2-5; clone_size: NA; cdr3_aa: CASSSSSGRARETQYF
v_call: TRBV5-5; j_call: TRBJ1-1; clone_size: NA; cdr3_aa: CASSQGNGYTEAFF
v_call: TRBV13; j_call: TRBJ2-7; clone_size: medium-sized; cdr3_aa: CASSRWTGEQYF